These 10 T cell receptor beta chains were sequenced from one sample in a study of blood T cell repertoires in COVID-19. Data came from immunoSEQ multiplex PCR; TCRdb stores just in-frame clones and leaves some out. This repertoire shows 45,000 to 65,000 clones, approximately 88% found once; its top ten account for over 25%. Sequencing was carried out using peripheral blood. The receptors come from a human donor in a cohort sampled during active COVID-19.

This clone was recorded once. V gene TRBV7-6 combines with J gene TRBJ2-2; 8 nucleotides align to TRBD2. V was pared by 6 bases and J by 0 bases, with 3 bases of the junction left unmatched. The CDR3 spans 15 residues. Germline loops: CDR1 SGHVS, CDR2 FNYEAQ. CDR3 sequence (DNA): TGTGCCAGCAGGGTAGCGGGGCCGAACACCGGGGAGCTGTTTTTT. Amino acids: CASRVAGPNTGELFF.

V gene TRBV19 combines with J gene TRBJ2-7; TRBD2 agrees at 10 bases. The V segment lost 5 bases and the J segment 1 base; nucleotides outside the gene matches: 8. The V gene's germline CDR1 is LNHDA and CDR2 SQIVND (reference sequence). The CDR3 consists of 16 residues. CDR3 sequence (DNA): TGTGCCAGTAGTCCCTCAACTAGCGGGGCATCCTACGAGCAGTACTTC. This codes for CASSPSTSGASYEQYF.

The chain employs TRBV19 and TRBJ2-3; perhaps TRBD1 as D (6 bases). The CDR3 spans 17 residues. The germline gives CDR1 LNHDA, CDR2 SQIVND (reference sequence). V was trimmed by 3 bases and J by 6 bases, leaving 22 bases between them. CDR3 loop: CASSIPGQTINGDTQYF. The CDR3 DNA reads TGTGCCAGTAGTATTCCAGGACAGACTATCAATGGGGATACGCAGTATTTT.

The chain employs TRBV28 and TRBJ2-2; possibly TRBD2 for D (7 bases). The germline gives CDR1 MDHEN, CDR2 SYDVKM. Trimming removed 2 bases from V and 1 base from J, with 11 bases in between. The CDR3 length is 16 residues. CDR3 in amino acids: CASSLGGGWNTGELFF. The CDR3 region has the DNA TGTGCCAGCAGTTTAGGGGGGGGCTGGAACACCGGGGAGCTGTTTTTT.

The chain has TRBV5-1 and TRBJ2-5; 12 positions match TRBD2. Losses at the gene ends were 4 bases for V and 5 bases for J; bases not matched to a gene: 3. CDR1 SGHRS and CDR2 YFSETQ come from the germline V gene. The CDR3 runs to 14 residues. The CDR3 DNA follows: TGCGCCAGCAGCCGGACTAGCGGGGAGGAGACCCAGTACTTC. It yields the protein CASSRTSGEETQYF.

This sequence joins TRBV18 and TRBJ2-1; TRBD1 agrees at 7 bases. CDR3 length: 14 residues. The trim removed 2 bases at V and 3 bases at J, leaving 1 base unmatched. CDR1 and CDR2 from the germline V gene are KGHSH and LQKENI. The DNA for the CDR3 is TGTGCCAGCTCACCAGGGGACAGCTACAATGAGCAGTTCTTC. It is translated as CASSPGDSYNEQFF.

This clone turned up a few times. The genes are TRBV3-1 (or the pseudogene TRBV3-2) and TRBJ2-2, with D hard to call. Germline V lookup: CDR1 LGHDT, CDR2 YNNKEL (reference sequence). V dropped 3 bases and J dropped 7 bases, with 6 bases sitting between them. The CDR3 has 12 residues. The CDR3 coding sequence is TGTGCCAGCAGCCATCCTGTCGGGGAGCTGTTTTTT. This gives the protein CASSHPVGELFF.

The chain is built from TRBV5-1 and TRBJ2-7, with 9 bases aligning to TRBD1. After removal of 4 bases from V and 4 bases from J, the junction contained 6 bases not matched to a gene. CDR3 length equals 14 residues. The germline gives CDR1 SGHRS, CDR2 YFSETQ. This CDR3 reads CASSPGTGTYEQYV. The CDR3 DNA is TGCGCCAGCAGCCCCGGGACAGGGACATACGAGCAGTACGTC.

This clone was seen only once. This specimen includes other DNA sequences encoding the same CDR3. In nucleotides, the CDR3 is TGTGCCAGCAGCGCTAGCGGGGTGTACCAAGAGACCCAGTACTTC. It codes for CASSASGVYQETQYF. The chain carries TRBV11-2 and TRBJ2-5; 9 bases match TRBD2. Germline values: CDR1 SGHAT, CDR2 FQNNGV. Trimming removed 5 bases from V and 0 bases from J; junction bases left unmatched: 4. CDR3 length: 15 amino acids. The whole variable domain, remainder taken from reference TRBV11-2 and TRBJ2-5, is EAGVAQSPRYKIIEKRQSVAFWCNPISGHATLYWYQQILGQGPKLLIQFQNNGVVDDSQLPKDRFSAERLKGVDSTLKIQPAKLEDSAVYLCASSASGVYQETQYFGPGTRLLVL.

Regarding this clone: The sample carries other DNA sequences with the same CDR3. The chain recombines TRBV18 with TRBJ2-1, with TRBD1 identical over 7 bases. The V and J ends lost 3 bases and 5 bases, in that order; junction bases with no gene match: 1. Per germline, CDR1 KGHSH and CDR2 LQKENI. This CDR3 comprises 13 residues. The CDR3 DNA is TGTGCCAGCTCACCGGGACAGCACAATGAGCAGTTCTTC. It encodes CASSPGQHNEQFF.